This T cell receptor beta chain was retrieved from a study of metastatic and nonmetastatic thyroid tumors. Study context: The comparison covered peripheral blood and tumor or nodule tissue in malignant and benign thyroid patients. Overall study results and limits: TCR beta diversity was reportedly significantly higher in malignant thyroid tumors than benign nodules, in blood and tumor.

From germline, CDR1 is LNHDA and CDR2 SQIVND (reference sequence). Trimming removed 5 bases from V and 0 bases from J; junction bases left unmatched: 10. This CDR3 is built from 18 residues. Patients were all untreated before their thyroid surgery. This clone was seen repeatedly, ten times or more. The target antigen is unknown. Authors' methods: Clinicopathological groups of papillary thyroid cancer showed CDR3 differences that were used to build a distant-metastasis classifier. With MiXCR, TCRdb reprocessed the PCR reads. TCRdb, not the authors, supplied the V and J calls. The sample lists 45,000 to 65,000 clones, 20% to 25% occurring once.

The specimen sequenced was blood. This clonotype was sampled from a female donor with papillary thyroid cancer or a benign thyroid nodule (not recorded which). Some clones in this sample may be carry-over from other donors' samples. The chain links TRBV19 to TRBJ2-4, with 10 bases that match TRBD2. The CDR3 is CASSAGQRGGIAKNIQYF. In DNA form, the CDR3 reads TGTGCCAGTAGTGCGGGACAGCGGGGGGGGATAGCCAAAAACATTCAGTACTTC.